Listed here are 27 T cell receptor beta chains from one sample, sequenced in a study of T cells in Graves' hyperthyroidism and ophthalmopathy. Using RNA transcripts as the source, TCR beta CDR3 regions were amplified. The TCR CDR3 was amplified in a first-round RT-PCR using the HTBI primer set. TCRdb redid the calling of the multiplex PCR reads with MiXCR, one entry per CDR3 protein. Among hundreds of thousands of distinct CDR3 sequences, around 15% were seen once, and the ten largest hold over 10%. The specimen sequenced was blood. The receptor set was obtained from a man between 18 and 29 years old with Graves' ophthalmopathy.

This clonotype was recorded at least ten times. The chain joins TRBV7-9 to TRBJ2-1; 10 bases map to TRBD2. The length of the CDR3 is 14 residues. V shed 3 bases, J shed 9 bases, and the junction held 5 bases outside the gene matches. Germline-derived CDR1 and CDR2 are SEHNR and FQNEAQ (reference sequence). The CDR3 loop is CASSLGTSVGEQFF. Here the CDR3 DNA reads TGTGCCAGCAGCTTGGGGACTAGCGTCGGTGAGCAGTTCTTC.

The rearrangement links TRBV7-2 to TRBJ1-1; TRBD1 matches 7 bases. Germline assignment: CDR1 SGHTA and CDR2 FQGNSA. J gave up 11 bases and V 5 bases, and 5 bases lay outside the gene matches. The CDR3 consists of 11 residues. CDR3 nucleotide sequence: TGTGCCAGCAGCCAAGACAGGGTGGCTTTCTTT. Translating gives CASSQDRVAFF.

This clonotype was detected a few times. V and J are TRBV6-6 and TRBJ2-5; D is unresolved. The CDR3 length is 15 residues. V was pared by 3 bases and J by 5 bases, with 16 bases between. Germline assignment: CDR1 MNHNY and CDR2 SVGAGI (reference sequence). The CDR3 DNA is TGTGCCAGCAGTTATCGTCCCCGGCCCTCGGAGACCCAGTACTTC. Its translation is CASSYRPRPSETQYF.

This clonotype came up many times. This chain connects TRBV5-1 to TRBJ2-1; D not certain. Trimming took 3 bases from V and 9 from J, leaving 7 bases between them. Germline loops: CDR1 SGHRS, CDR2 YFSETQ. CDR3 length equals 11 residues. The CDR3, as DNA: TGCGCCAGCAGCTATCCGGGTGAGCAGTTCTTC. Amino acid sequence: CASSYPGEQFF.

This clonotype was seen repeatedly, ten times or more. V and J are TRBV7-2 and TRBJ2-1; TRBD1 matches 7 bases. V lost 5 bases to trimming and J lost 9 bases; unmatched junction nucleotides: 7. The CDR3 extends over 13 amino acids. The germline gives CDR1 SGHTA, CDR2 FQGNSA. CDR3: CASSTQQGSEQFF. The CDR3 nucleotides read TGTGCCAGCAGCACACAACAGGGGAGTGAGCAGTTCTTC.

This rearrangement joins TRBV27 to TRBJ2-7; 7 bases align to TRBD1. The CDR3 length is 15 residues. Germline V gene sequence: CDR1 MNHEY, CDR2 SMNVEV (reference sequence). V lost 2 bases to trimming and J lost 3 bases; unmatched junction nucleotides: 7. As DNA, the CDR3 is TGTGCCAGCAGTTTAAGGGGCCGACAGGGCTACGAGCAGTACTTC. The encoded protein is CASSLRGRQGYEQYF.

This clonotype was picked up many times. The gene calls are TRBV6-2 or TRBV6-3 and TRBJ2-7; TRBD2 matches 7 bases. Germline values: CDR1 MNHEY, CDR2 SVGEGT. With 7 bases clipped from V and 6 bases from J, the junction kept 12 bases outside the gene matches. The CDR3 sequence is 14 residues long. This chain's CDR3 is CASIGLESPIEQYF. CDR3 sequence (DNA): TGTGCCAGCATAGGACTAGAGTCCCCCATCGAGCAGTACTTC.

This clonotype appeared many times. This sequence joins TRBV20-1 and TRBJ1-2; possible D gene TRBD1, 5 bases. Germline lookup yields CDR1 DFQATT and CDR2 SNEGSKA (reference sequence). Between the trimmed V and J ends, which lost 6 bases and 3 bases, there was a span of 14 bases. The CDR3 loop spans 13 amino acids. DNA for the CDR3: TGCAGTGCAGCTTCGGGGGGGGACTATGGCTACACCTTC. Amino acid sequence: CSAASGGDYGYTF.

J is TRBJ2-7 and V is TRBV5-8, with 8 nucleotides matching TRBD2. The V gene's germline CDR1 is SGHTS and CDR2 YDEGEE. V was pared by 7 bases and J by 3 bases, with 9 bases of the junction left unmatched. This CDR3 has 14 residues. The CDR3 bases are TGTGCCAGCCCTGGGTGGGCGGGAGGCTACGAGCAGTACTTC. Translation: CASPGWAGGYEQYF.

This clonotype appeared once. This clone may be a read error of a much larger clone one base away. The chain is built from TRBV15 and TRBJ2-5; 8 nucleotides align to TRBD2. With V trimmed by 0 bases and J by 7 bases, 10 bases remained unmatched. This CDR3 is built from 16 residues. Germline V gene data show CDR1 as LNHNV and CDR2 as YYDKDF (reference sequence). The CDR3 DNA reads TGTGCCACCAGCAGAGATCCGCCCGGGGGGGGAGGGACCCAGTACTTC. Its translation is CATSRDPPGGGGTQYF.

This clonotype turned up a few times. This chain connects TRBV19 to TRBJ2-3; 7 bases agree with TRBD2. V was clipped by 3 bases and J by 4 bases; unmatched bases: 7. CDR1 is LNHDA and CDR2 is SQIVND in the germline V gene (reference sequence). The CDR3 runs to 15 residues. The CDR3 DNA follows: TGTGCCAGTAGTATGCGTCGGGAGGTCCCAGATACGCAGTATTTT. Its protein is CASSMRREVPDTQYF.

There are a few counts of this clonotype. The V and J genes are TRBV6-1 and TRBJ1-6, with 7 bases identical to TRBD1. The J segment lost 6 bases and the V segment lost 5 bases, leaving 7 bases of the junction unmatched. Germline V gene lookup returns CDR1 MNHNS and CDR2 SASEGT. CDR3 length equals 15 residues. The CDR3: CASSRTGTVNSPLHF. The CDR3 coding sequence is TGTGCCAGCAGTCGGACCGGGACAGTTAATTCACCCCTCCACTTT.

The CDR3 spells CASSKGQYYGYTF. As DNA, the CDR3 is TGCGCCAGCAGCAAAGGACAGTACTATGGCTACACCTTC. This chain joins TRBV5-1 and TRBJ1-2, with D maybe TRBD1 (6 bases). This CDR3 is built from 13 residues. V was shortened by 4 bases and J by 3 bases, with 10 bases between the two germline ends. Germline V gene data show CDR1 as SGHRS and CDR2 as YFSETQ. The full variable domain, completed using reference TRBV5-1 and TRBJ1-2, is KAGVTQTPRYLIKTRGQQVTLSCSPISGHRSVSWYQQTPGQGLQFLFEYFSETQRNKGNFPGRFSGRQFSNSRSEMNVSTLELGDSALYLCASSKGQYYGYTFGSGTRLTVV.

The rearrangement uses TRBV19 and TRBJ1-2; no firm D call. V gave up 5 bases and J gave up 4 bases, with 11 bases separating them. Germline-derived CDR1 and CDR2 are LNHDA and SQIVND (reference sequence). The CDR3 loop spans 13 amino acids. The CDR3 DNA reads TGTGCCAGTAGTCTGAACAGTGGCTATGGCTACACCTTC. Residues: CASSLNSGYGYTF.

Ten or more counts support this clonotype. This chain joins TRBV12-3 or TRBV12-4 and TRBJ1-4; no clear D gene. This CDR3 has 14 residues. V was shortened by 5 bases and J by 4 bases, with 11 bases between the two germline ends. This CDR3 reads CASSHSGVNEKLFF. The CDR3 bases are TGTGCCAGCAGTCATTCAGGAGTTAATGAAAAACTGTTTTTT.

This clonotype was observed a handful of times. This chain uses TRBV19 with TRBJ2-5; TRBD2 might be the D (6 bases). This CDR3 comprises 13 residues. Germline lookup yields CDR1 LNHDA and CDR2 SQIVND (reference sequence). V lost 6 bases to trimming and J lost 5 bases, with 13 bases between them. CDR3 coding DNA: TGTGCCAGTAGGGTTAATAGCGGTGAGACCCAGTACTTC. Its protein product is CASRVNSGETQYF.

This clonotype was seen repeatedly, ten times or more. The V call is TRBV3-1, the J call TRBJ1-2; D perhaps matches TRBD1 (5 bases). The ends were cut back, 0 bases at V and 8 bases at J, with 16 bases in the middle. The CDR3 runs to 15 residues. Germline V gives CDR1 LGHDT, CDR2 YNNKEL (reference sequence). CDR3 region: CASSQDFRGSDGYTF. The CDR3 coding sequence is TGTGCCAGCAGCCAAGATTTTCGGGGGAGTGACGGCTACACCTTC.

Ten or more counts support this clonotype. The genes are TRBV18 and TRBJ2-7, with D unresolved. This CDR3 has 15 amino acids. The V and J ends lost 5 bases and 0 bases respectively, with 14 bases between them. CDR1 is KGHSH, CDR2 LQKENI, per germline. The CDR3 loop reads CASSSSRQISYEQYF. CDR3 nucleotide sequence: TGTGCCAGCTCATCCTCCAGGCAAATCTCCTACGAGCAGTACTTC.

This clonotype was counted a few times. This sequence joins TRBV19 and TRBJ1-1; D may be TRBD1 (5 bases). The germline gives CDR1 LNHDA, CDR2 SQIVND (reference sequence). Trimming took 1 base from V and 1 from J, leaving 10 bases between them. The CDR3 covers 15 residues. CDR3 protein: CASSIGWGQNTEAFF. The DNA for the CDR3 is TGTGCCAGTAGTATAGGTTGGGGCCAGAACACTGAAGCTTTCTTT.

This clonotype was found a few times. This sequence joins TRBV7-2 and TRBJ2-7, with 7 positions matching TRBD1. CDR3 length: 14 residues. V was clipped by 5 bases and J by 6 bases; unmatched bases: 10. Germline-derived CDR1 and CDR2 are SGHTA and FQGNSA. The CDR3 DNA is TGTGCCAGCAGCCCCGGACAGGTTCGCTCCGAGCAGTACTTC. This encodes CASSPGQVRSEQYF.

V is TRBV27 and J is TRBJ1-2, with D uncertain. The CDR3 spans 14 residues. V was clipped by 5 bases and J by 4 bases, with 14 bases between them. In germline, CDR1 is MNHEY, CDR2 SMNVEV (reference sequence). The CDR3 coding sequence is TGTGCCAGCAGTCCCTTCCGGGCCAGCTATGGCTACACCTTC. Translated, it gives CASSPFRASYGYTF.

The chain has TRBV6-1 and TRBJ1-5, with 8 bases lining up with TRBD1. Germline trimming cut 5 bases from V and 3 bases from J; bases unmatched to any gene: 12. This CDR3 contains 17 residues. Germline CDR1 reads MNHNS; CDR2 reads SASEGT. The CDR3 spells CASSYKPGTGSNQPQHF. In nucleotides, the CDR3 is TGTGCCAGCAGTTATAAACCCGGGACAGGTTCCAATCAGCCCCAGCATTTT.

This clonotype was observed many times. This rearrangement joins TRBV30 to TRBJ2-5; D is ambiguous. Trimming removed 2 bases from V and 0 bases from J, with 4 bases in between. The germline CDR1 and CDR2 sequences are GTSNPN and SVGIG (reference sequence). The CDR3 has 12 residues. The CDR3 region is CAWSLNQETQYF. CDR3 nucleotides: TGTGCCTGGAGTCTGAACCAAGAGACCCAGTACTTC.

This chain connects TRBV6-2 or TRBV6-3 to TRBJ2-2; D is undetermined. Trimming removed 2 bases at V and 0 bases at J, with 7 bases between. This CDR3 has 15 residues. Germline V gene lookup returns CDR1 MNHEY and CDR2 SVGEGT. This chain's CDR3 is CASSYRLANTGELFF. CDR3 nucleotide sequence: TGTGCCAGCAGTTACCGGCTAGCGAACACCGGGGAGCTGTTTTTT.

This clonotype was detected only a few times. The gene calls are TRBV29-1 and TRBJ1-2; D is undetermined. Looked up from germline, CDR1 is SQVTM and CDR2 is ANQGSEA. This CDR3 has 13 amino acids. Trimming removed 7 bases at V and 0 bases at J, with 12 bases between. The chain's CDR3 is CSAALDANYGYTF. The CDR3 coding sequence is TGCAGCGCTGCTCTCGACGCTAACTATGGCTACACCTTC.

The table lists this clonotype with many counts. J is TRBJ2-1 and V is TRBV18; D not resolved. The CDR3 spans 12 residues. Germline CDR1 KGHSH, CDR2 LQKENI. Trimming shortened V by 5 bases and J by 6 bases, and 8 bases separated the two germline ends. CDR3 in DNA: TGTGCCAGCTCATCAGTAGGCAATGAGCAGTTCTTC. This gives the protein CASSSVGNEQFF.

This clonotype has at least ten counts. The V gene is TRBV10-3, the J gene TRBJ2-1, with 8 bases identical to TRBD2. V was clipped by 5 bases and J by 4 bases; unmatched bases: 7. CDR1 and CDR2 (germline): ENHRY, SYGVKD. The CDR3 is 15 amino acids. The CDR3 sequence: CAISQTSGEYNEQFF. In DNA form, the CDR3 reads TGTGCCATCAGTCAAACTAGCGGAGAATACAATGAGCAGTTCTTC.